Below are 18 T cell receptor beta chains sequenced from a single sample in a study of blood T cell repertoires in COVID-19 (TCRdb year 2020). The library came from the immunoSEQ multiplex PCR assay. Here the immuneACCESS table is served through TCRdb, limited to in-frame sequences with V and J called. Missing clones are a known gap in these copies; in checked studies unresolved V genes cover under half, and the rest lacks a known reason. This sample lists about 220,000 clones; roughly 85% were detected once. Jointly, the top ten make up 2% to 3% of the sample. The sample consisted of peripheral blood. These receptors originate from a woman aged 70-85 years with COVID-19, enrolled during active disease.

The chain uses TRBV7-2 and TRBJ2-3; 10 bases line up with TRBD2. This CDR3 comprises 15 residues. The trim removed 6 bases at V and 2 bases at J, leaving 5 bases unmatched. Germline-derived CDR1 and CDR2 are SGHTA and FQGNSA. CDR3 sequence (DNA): TGTGCCAGCAGATGGACTAGCGGTTCCACAGATACGCAGTATTTT. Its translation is CASRWTSGSTDTQYF.

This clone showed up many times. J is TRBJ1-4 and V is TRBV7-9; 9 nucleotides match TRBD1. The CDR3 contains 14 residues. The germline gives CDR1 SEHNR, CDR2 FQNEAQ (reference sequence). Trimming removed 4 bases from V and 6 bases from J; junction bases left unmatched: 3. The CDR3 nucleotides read TGTGCCAGCAGCTGGGACAGGGATGATGAAAAACTGTTTTTT. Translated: CASSWDRDDEKLFF.

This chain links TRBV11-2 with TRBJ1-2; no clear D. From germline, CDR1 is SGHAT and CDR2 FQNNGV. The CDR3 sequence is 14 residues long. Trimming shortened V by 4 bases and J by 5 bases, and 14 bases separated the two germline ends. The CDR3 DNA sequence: TGTGCCAGCAGCTACCCCGGGGTTGCATATGGCTACACCTTC. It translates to CASSYPGVAYGYTF.

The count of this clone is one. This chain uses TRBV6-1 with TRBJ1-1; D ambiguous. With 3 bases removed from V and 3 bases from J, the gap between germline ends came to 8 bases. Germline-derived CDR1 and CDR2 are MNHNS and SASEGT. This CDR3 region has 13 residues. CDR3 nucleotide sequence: TGTGCCAGCAGTGACCTTCGTGACACTGAAGCTTTCTTT. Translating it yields CASSDLRDTEAFF.

In nucleotides, the CDR3 is TGTGCCAGCAGCCAAGGACAGGGGGCTGGGGCCAACGTCCTGACTTTC. It encodes CASSQGQGAGANVLTF. This rearrangement joins TRBV5-4 to TRBJ2-6, with 10 bases that match TRBD1. Germline CDR1 reads SGHNT; CDR2 reads YYREEE (reference sequence). The CDR3 runs 16 residues. The junction had 3 bases not matched to a gene; V was cut back by 4 bases and J by 2 bases.

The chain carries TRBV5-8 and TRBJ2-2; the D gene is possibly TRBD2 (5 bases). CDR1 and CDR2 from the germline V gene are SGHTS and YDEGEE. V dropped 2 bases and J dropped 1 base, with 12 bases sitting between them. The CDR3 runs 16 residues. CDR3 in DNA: TGTGCCAGCAGCTTTGGAGGTATAGGGAACACCGGGGAGCTGTTTTTT. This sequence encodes CASSFGGIGNTGELFF. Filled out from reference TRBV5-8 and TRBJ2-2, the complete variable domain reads EAGVTQSPTHLIKTRGQQATLRCSPISGHTSVYWYQQALGLGLQFLLWYDEGEERNRGNFPPRFSGRQFPNYSSELNVNALELEDSALYLCASSFGGIGNTGELFFGEGSRLTVL.

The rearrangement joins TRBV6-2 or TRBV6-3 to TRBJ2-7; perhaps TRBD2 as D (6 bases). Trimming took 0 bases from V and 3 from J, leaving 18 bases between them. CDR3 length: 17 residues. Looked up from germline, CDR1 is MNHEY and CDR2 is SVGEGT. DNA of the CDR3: TGTGCCAGCAGTTACTCGATACTAGTTGCGGACTACTACGAGCAGTACTTC. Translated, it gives CASSYSILVADYYEQYF.

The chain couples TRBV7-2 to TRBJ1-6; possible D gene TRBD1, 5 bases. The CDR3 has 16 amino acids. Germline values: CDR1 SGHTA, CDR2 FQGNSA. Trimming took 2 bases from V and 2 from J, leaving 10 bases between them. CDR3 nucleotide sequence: TGTGCCAGCAGCTTATGGGGCGGCGCCTATAATTCACCCCTCCACTTT. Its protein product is CASSLWGGAYNSPLHF.

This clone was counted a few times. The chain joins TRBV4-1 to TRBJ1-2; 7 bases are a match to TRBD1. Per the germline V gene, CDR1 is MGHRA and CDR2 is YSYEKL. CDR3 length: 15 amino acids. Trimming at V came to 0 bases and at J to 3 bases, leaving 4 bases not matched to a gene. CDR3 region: CASSQDPGTDYGYTF. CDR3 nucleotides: TGCGCCAGCAGCCAAGACCCCGGGACAGACTATGGCTACACCTTC.

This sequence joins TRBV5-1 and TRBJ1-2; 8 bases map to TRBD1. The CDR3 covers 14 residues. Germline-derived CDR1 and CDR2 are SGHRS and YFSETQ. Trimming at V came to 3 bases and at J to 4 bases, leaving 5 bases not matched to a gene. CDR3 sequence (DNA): TGCGCCAGCAGCTCGTCAGGGGGCCTCTATGGCTACACCTTC. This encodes CASSSSGGLYGYTF. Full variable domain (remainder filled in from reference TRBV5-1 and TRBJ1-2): KAGVTQTPRYLIKTRGQQVTLSCSPISGHRSVSWYQQTPGQGLQFLFEYFSETQRNKGNFPGRFSGRQFSNSRSEMNVSTLELGDSALYLCASSSSGGLYGYTFGSGTRLTVV.

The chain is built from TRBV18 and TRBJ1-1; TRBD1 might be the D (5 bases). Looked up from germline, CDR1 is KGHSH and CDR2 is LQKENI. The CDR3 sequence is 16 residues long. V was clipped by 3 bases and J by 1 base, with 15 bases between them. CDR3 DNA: TGTGCCAGCTCACCCCCCGGGGGTGGCCGGAACACTGAAGCTTTCTTT. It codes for CASSPPGGGRNTEAFF.

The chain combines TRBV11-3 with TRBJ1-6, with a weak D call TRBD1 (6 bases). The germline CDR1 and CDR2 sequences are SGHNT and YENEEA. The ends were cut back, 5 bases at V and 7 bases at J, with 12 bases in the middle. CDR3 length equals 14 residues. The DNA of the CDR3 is TGTGCCAGCAGCACCGGACAGACCAATTCACCCCTCCACTTT. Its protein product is CASSTGQTNSPLHF.

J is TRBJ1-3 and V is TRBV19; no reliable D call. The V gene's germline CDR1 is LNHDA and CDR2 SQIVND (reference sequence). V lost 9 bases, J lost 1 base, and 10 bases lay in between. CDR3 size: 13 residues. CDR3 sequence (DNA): TGTGCCAGCCTCGAGGTATCTGGAAACACCATATATTTT. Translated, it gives CASLEVSGNTIYF.

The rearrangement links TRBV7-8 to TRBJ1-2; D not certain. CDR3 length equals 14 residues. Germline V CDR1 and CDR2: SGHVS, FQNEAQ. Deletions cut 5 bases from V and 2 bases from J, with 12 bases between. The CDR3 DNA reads TGTGCCAGCAGCCAGAATACAAAAAACTATGGCTACACCTTC. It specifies CASSQNTKNYGYTF.

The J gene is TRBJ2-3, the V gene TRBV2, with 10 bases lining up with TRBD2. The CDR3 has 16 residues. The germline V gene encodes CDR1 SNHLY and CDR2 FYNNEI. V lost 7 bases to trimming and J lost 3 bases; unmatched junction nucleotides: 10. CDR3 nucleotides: TGTGCCAGCAATCCGCGGGCTAGCGGGAGTACAGATACGCAGTATTTT. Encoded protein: CASNPRASGSTDTQYF.

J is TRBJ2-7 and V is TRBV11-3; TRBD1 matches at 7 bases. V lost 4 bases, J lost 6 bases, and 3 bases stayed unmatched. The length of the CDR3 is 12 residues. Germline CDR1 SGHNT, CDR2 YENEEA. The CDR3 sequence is CASSYDRVEQYF. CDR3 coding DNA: TGTGCCAGCAGCTACGACAGGGTCGAGCAGTACTTC.

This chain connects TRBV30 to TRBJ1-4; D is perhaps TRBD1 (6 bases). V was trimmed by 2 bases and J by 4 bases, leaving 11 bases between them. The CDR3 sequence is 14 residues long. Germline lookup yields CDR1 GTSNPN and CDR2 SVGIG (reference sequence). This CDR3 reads CAWSLQGSNEKLFF. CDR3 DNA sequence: TGTGCCTGGAGTTTACAGGGTAGTAATGAAAAACTGTTTTTT.

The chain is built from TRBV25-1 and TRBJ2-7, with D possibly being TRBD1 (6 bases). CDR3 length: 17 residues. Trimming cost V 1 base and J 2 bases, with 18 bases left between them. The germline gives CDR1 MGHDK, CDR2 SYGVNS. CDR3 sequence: CASSESGWGQAPYEQYF. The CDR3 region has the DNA TGTGCCAGCAGTGAATCTGGCTGGGGGCAGGCTCCCTACGAGCAGTACTTC.